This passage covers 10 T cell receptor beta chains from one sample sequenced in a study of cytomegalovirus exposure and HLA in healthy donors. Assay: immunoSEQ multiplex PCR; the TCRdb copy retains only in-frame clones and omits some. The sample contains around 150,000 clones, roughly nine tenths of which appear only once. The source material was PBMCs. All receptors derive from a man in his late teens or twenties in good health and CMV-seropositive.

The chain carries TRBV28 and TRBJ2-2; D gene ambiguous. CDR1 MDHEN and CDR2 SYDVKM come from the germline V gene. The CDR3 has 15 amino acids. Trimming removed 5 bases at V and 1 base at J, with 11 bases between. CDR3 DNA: TGTGCCAGCAGTCTTCGGTCTCTGAACACCGGGGAGCTGTTTTTT. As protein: CASSLRSLNTGELFF.

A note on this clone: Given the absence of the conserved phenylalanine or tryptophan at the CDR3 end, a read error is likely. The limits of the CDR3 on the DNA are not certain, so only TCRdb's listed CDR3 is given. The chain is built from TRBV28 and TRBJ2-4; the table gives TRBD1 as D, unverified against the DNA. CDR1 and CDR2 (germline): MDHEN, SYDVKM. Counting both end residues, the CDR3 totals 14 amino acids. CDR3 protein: CASRSRRQGAARSV.

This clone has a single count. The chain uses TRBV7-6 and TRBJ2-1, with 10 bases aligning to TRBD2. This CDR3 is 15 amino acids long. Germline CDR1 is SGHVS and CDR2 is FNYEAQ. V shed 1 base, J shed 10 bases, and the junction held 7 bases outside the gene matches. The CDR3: CASSLGLAGEVEQFF. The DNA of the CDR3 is TGTGCCAGCAGCTTAGGGCTAGCGGGAGAAGTAGAGCAGTTCTTC.

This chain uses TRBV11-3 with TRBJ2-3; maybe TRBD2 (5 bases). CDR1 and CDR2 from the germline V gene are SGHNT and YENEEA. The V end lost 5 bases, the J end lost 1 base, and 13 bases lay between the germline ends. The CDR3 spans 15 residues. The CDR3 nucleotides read TGTGCCAGCAGCCGGCGCGGGCTACGCACAGATACGCAGTATTTT. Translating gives CASSRRGLRTDTQYF.

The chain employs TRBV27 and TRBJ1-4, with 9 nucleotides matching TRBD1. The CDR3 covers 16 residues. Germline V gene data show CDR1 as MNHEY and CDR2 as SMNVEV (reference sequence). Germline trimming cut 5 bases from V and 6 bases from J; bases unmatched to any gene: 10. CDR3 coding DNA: TGTGCCAGCAGTAGACAGGGGGGCGATATATATGAAAAACTGTTTTTT. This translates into CASSRQGGDIYEKLFF. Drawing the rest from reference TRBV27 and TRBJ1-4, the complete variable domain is EAQVTQNPRYLITVTGKKLTVTCSQNMNHEYMSWYRQDPGLGLRQIYYSMNVEVTDKGDVPEGYKVSRKEKRNFPLILESPSPNQTSLYFCASSRQGGDIYEKLFFGSGTQLSVL.

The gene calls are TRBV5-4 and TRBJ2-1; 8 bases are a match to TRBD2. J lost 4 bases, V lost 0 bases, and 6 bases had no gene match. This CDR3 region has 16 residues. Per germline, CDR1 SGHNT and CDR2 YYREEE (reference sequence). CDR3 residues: CASSLAGSGGYNEQFF. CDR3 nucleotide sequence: TGTGCCAGCAGCTTGGCCGGGTCGGGGGGGTACAATGAGCAGTTCTTC.

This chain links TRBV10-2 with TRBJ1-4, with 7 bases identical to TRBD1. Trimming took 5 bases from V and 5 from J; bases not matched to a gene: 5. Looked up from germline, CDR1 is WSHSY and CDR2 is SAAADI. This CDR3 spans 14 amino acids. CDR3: CASSTGAGNEKLFF. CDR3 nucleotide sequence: TGCGCCAGCAGTACAGGGGCAGGAAATGAAAAACTGTTTTTT.

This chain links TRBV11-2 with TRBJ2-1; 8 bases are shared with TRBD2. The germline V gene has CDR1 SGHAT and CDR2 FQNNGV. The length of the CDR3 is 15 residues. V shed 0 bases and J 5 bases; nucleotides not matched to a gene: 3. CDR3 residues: CASSLDGRADNEQFF. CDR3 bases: TGTGCCAGCAGCTTAGACGGGAGGGCGGACAATGAGCAGTTCTTC.

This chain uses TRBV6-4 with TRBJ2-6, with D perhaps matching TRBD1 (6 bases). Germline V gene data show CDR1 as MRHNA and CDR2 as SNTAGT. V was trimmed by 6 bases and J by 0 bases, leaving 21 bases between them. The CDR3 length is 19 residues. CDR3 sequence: CASRNRVAVNISGANVLTF. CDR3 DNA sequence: TGTGCCAGCAGAAACAGGGTAGCAGTAAATATCTCTGGGGCCAACGTCCTGACTTTC.

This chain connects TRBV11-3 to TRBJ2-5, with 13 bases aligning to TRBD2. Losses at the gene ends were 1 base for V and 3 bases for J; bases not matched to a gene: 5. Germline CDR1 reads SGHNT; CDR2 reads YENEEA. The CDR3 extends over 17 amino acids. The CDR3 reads CASSLVAGTSGKETQYF. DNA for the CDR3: TGTGCCAGCAGCTTAGTAGCCGGGACTAGCGGGAAAGAGACCCAGTACTTC.